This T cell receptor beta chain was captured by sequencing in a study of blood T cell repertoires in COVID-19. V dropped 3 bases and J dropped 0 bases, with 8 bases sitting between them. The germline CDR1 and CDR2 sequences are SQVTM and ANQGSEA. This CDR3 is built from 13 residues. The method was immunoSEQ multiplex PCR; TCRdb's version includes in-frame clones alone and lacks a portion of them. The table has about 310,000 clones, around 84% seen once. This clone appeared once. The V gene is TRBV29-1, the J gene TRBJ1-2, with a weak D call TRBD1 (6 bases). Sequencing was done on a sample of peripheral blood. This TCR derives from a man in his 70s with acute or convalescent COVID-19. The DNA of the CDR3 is TGCAGCGTTGACAGGGGCTCTAACTATGGCTACACCTTC. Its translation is CSVDRGSNYGYTF.